This T cell receptor beta chain was found in a study of breast tumors, draining lymph nodes, adjacent tissues. Each CDR3 protein is one row after TCRdb ran MiXCR on the multiplex PCR reads. The sample contains some 170,000 distinct CDR3 sequences, 30% to 40% of which appear only once. The germline V gene has CDR1 SGHVS and CDR2 FQNEAQ. The CDR3 runs 17 residues. Trimming cost V 0 bases and J 8 bases; bases outside gene matches: 8. There are many counts of this clonotype. The antigen remains unidentified. Samples came from axillary lymph nodes draining the breast cancer. General observations from the study: Compared with lymph nodes, tumors were less diverse; compared with nontumor tissue, more. That most tumor T cells come from lymph nodes remained unproven. Compared with basal-like, luminal-like tumors shared significantly more repertoire with nontumor tissue. Most tumor T cells seemingly derive from lymph node, then expand in tumor.

The specimen sequenced was axillary lymph node tissue. The sequence derives from a female donor with breast cancer. Some clones in this sample may be carry-over from other donors' samples. This chain links TRBV7-8 with TRBJ2-1, with 12 positions matching TRBD2. This CDR3 is CASSLAASGGARDEQFF. The DNA for the CDR3 is TGTGCCAGCAGCTTAGCCGCTAGCGGGGGGGCCAGGGATGAGCAGTTCTTC.